This T cell receptor (beta chain) stems from a study of PD-L1 blockade in urothelial cancer. About the research overall: Of under 30 patients, some 25 were males with bladder-origin urothelial cancer. Analysis of blood occurred 3 weeks (second dose) and 6 weeks after treatment start.

Time point indicated: peripheral blood 6 weeks after treatment start. Sequencing was performed with immunoSEQ multiplex PCR; in TCRdb, only in-frame clones are kept and a portion is missing. Counted here are fewer than 50,000 clones, about 89% occurring once; the ten biggest clones make up under 8.5%. Source: PBMCs, taken around atezolizumab (anti-PD-L1) treatment. The TCR originated in a man in his 70s with urothelial cancer.

Written as DNA, the CDR3 is TGTGCCAGTAGCGATTCAGGGGGAAATCAGCCCCAGCATTTT. Residues: CASSDSGGNQPQHF. The chain couples TRBV19 to TRBJ1-5, with 7 nucleotides matching TRBD1. With V trimmed by 6 bases and J by 4 bases, 6 bases remained unmatched. The CDR3 totals 14 residues. Looked up from germline, CDR1 is LNHDA and CDR2 is SQIVND (reference sequence). The variable domain in full, with the rest retrieved from reference TRBV19 and TRBJ1-5, is DGGITQSPKYLFRKEGQNVTLSCEQNLNHDAMYWYRQDPGQGLRLIYYSQIVNDFQKGDIAEGYSVSREKKESFPLTVTSAQKNPTAFYLCASSDSGGNQPQHFGDGTRLSIL.